This TCR beta chain appears in the sequencing data of a study of neurological immune-mediated disorders. About this clonotype: Its specificity is unknown. The CDR3 does not close with the conserved phenylalanine or tryptophan, likely indicating a read error.

General study points: Expansion of TCR clones was greatest in HTLV-1-associated myelopathy and smallest in multiple sclerosis, where it fell below that of healthy controls.

The cDNA came from 5'RACE with 10-nucleotide random UMIs. TCRdb reprocessed the 5' RACE reads via MiXCR and lists one record per CDR3 protein. The repertoire includes some 61,000 distinct CDR3 sequences, less than 4% of them detected once, and 1.3% sits in the top ten. The CDR3 runs 15 residues. J was trimmed by 1 base and V by 5 bases; bases with no gene match: 6. Germline V gene data show CDR1 as DFQATT and CDR2 as SNEGSKA (reference sequence). The TCR originated in a young man with multiple sclerosis. The sample consisted of PBMCs. The gene calls are TRBV20-1 and TRBJ2-5; 11 bases fit TRBD2. The CDR3 here is CSAWPLAGGQETQYN. The DNA for the CDR3 is TGCAGTGCTTGGCCCCTAGCGGGGGGCCAAGAGACCCAGTACAAC.